These 25 T cell receptor beta chains share one sample of origin, sequenced in a study of blood T cell repertoires in COVID-19. The repertoire was sequenced with immunoSEQ multiplex PCR; TCRdb's copy has only in-frame clones and lacks some. The table shows about 73,000 clones, with roughly 89% occurring only once. Sequenced material: peripheral blood. These receptors all come from a man of 80 years or more with acute or convalescent COVID-19.

The J gene is TRBJ1-2, the V gene TRBV24-1, with 11 bases aligning to TRBD1. In germline, CDR1 is KGHDR, CDR2 SFDVKD. The CDR3 is made up of 15 amino acids. Losses at the gene ends were 3 bases for V and 8 bases for J; bases not matched to a gene: 7. This CDR3 reads CATSDPGQGVGGYTF. The CDR3 DNA reads TGTGCCACCAGTGATCCGGGACAGGGGGTTGGAGGCTACACCTTC.

V gene TRBV2 combines with J gene TRBJ2-2; D call uncertain. In germline, CDR1 is SNHLY, CDR2 FYNNEI. This CDR3 is 17 amino acids long. Trimming removed 6 bases at V and 0 bases at J, with 17 bases between. The CDR3 DNA reads as TGTGCCAGCAGCCACAAGTTAGACACCCCGAACACCGGGGAGCTGTTTTTT. Translated: CASSHKLDTPNTGELFF.

The chain links TRBV2 to TRBJ1-3, with TRBD1 identical over 7 bases. Per the germline V gene, CDR1 is SNHLY and CDR2 is FYNNEI. The trim removed 2 bases at V and 5 bases at J, leaving 6 bases unmatched. This CDR3 has 15 amino acids. The CDR3 sequence: CASSERTGLRNTIYF. The CDR3 DNA reads as TGTGCCAGCAGTGAAAGGACAGGACTAAGAAACACCATATATTTT.

This clone was seen once. The genes are TRBV12-3 or TRBV12-4 and TRBJ1-4, with a tentative D call TRBD1 (6 bases). This CDR3 has 13 residues. V was trimmed by 6 bases and J by 3 bases, leaving 8 bases between them. The CDR3 DNA reads TGTGCCAGCAGACAGGGACCTAATGAAAAACTGTTTTTT. Translation: CASRQGPNEKLFF.

The V call is TRBV30, the J call TRBJ2-3; 11 bases are shared with TRBD1. V shed 1 base and J 4 bases; nucleotides not matched to a gene: 4. CDR1 and CDR2 (germline): GTSNPN, SVGIG (reference sequence). The CDR3 spans 15 residues. CDR3 sequence (DNA): TGTGCCTGGAGTGGTCAGGACAGGGGGCCAGATACGCAGTATTTT. Amino acids: CAWSGQDRGPDTQYF.

The V and J genes are TRBV24-1 and TRBJ2-1; 7 nucleotides line up with TRBD2. Germline loops: CDR1 KGHDR, CDR2 SFDVKD. The CDR3 extends over 15 amino acids. The ends lost 9 bases at V and 4 bases at J; junction bases unmatched: 11. The CDR3 reads CATADSRGMYNEQFF. CDR3 DNA: TGTGCCACCGCCGACTCGCGGGGGATGTACAATGAGCAGTTCTTC.

This rearrangement joins TRBV19 to TRBJ2-7, with 9 bases aligning to TRBD2. The CDR3 has 14 residues. Trimming removed 5 bases from V and 1 base from J; junction bases left unmatched: 3. CDR1 and CDR2 (germline): LNHDA, SQIVND (reference sequence). The CDR3 is CASSLLAGSYEQYF. The CDR3, as DNA: TGTGCCAGTAGTCTTCTAGCGGGGTCCTACGAGCAGTACTTC.

In this sample, this clone turned up once. V gene TRBV7-9 combines with J gene TRBJ2-1, with TRBD2 matching 8 bases. The V gene's germline CDR1 is SEHNR and CDR2 FQNEAQ (reference sequence). This CDR3 is 16 amino acids long. V was clipped by 5 bases and J by 5 bases; unmatched bases: 11. CDR3 sequence (DNA): TGTGCCAGCAGCGATTTCGGGGGGGCGCCCCACAATGAGCAGTTCTTC. Translating it yields CASSDFGGAPHNEQFF. Drawing the rest from reference TRBV7-9 and TRBJ2-1, the complete variable domain is DTGVSQNPRHKITKRGQNVTFRCDPISEHNRLYWYRQTLGQGPEFLTYFQNEAQLEKSRLLSDRFSAERPKGSFSTLEIQRTEQGDSAMYLCASSDFGGAPHNEQFFGPGTRLTVL.

The rearrangement links TRBV15 to TRBJ2-1; no firm D call. The ends were cut back, 0 bases at V and 5 bases at J, with 11 bases in the middle. Looked up from germline, CDR1 is LNHNV and CDR2 is YYDKDF (reference sequence). This CDR3 region has 15 residues. The CDR3 reads CATSRDSAFNNEQFF. Written as DNA, the CDR3 is TGTGCCACCAGCAGAGATAGTGCTTTTAACAATGAGCAGTTCTTC.

The genes are TRBV25-1 and TRBJ2-7; no definite D call. Germline values: CDR1 MGHDK, CDR2 SYGVNS. The CDR3 runs 12 residues. Trimming pared 8 bases from V and 4 bases from J, leaving 12 bases between. The CDR3 nucleotides are TGTGCCAGCTCCTCTCTCGGGTACGAGCAGTACTTC. Translation: CASSSLGYEQYF.

CDR3 sequence reads: CASSLRGFTTLEQYF. The CDR3 bases are TGTGCCAGCAGCCTTAGAGGGTTTACGACCCTCGAGCAGTACTTC. V gene TRBV2 combines with J gene TRBJ2-7; D possibly corresponds to TRBD2 (5 bases). V was cut by 6 bases and J by 6 bases, with 21 bases left in between. The CDR3 spans 15 residues. Germline CDR1 and CDR2: SNHLY and FYNNEI. Full variable domain (remainder filled in from reference TRBV2 and TRBJ2-7): EPEVTQTPSHQVTQMGQEVILRCVPISNHLYFYWYRQILGQKVEFLVSFYNNEISEKSEIFDDQFSVERPDGSNFTLKIRSTKLEDSAMYFCASSLRGFTTLEQYFGPGTRLTVT.

The V gene is TRBV10-3, the J gene TRBJ2-6, with unresolved D. CDR1 ENHRY and CDR2 SYGVKD come from the germline V gene. The CDR3 loop spans 14 amino acids. V lost 3 bases to trimming and J lost 0 bases, with 3 bases between them. CDR3 nucleotide sequence: TGTGCCATCAGTGACAGCTCTGGGGCCAACGTCCTGACTTTC. Its translation: CAISDSSGANVLTF.

The gene calls are TRBV7-2 and TRBJ1-1; 12 nucleotides match TRBD1. The CDR3 has 16 residues. J was trimmed by 3 bases and V by 6 bases; bases with no gene match: 8. CDR1 and CDR2 from the germline V gene are SGHTA and FQGNSA. CDR3 nucleotide sequence: TGTGCCAGCAGTTGGGACAGGGGGCGACGAGACACTGAAGCTTTCTTT. Protein product: CASSWDRGRRDTEAFF.

This clone was counted a few times. The J gene is TRBJ1-1, the V gene TRBV19; TRBD1 matches 9 bases. There are 16 residues in the CDR3. Looked up from germline, CDR1 is LNHDA and CDR2 is SQIVND (reference sequence). The V segment lost 5 bases and the J segment 4 bases; nucleotides outside the gene matches: 11. The CDR3, as DNA: TGTGCCAGTAGTTTAACCGGGACAGGGAGGCGCACTGAAGCTTTCTTT. Encoded protein: CASSLTGTGRRTEAFF.

The genes are TRBV30 and TRBJ1-5; tentative D call: TRBD1 (5 bases). Germline CDR1 reads GTSNPN; CDR2 reads SVGIG (reference sequence). V gave up 3 bases and J gave up 3 bases, with 9 bases separating them. The CDR3 is 13 amino acids. The CDR3 region is CAWSAGPNQPQHF. The CDR3 DNA is TGTGCCTGGAGCGCAGGGCCCAATCAGCCCCAGCATTTT.

V usage is TRBV24-1 and J usage is TRBJ2-3, with 8 bases fitting TRBD1. The V gene end was trimmed by 5 bases and the J gene end by 2 bases; junction bases not matched to a gene: 5. From germline, CDR1 is KGHDR and CDR2 SFDVKD. The CDR3 loop spans 15 amino acids. The CDR3 DNA follows: TGTGCCACCAGTGCTGTGACAGGGGCCACAGATACGCAGTATTTT. This translates into CATSAVTGATDTQYF.

The V gene is TRBV30, the J gene TRBJ2-5; 7 bases match TRBD2. The ends lost 3 bases at V and 5 bases at J; junction bases unmatched: 15. The CDR3 runs to 16 residues. Germline values: CDR1 GTSNPN, CDR2 SVGIG (reference sequence). The CDR3 reads CAWSESRDLGGETQYF. CDR3 bases: TGTGCCTGGAGCGAATCCCGGGATTTGGGAGGGGAGACCCAGTACTTC.

The rearrangement uses TRBV2 and TRBJ1-2, with 11 bases aligning to TRBD1. Germline values: CDR1 SNHLY, CDR2 FYNNEI. The trim removed 7 bases at V and 6 bases at J, leaving 4 bases unmatched. CDR3 length: 13 residues. The CDR3 DNA follows: TGTGCCAGCAATCGGGACAGGGGGGATGGCTACACCTTC. It translates to CASNRDRGDGYTF.

The chain carries TRBV30 and TRBJ1-5; D not resolved. CDR3 size: 16 residues. V lost 3 bases to trimming and J lost 2 bases, with 17 bases between them. The germline gives CDR1 GTSNPN, CDR2 SVGIG (reference sequence). The CDR3 DNA sequence: TGTGCCTGGAGCTCCGGGAGATGGGAAGGCAATCAGCCCCAGCATTTT. This encodes CAWSSGRWEGNQPQHF.

The chain links TRBV7-9 to TRBJ1-6, with 11 bases fitting TRBD1. Losses at the gene ends were 5 bases for V and 9 bases for J; bases not matched to a gene: 3. Looked up from germline, CDR1 is SEHNR and CDR2 is FQNEAQ (reference sequence). The CDR3 length is 14 residues. The CDR3 region is CASSPGTGGSPLHF. CDR3 DNA sequence: TGTGCCAGCAGCCCCGGGACAGGGGGTTCACCCCTCCACTTT.

The chain uses TRBV6-5 and TRBJ2-1, with D possibly being TRBD1 (7 bases). Trimming cost V 7 bases and J 7 bases, with 17 bases left between them. The CDR3 consists of 14 residues. Germline V gene data show CDR1 as MNHEY and CDR2 as SVGAGI. CDR3 sequence (DNA): TGTGCCAGCACCCCAGCAGGGGGGAGGAATGAGCAGTTCTTC. Residues: CASTPAGGRNEQFF.

The chain uses TRBV3-1 (or the pseudogene TRBV3-2) and TRBJ2-7; D remains ambiguous. Germline V gene sequence: CDR1 LGHDT, CDR2 YNNKEL (reference sequence). This CDR3 spans 12 amino acids. The germline V and J ends were trimmed by 4 bases and 0 bases, with 4 bases remaining between them. The CDR3 DNA follows: TGTGCCAGCAGCCTCAGCTCCTACGAGCAGTACTTC. Encoded protein: CASSLSSYEQYF.

The J gene is TRBJ2-7, the V gene TRBV27; 9 bases agree with TRBD2. Germline CDR1 MNHEY, CDR2 SMNVEV (reference sequence). V dropped 6 bases and J dropped 5; count of bases not matched to a gene: 8. The CDR3 is 14 residues long. CDR3 in amino acids: CASRAFKREDEQYF. The CDR3 bases are TGTGCCAGCAGGGCATTTAAGCGGGAGGACGAGCAGTACTTC.

The J gene is TRBJ1-2, the V gene TRBV19; 12 nucleotides align to TRBD1. Germline assignment: CDR1 LNHDA and CDR2 SQIVND (reference sequence). Germline trimming cut 6 bases from V and 4 bases from J; bases unmatched to any gene: 0. The CDR3 loop spans 13 amino acids. The CDR3 bases are TGTGCCAGTAGGGGACAGGGGGCCTATGGCTACACCTTC. Translation gives CASRGQGAYGYTF.

The J gene is TRBJ1-3, the V gene TRBV5-6; 8 bases align to TRBD1. CDR1 is SGHDT and CDR2 is YYEEEE in the germline V gene. The trim removed 4 bases at V and 4 bases at J, leaving 10 bases unmatched. The CDR3 has 16 residues. The CDR3 coding sequence is TGTGCCAGCAGCCCGCAGACAGGGGCACCCGGAAACACCATATATTTT. Its translation is CASSPQTGAPGNTIYF.